Each of the 29 T cell receptor beta chains below was sequenced from the same sample in a study of CD8 T cells in ankylosing spondylitis. TCRdb re-called the 5' RACE reads with MiXCR, one entry per CDR3 protein. This sample has approximately 100,000 distinct CDR3 sequences, with roughly 8.3% found just once. Sequences were obtained from blood, either unsorted or a sorted T cell fraction (not recorded which). The receptors originated from a male donor with ankylosing spondylitis or in good health (not recorded which).

This clonotype was counted at least ten times. This sequence joins TRBV13 and TRBJ2-1; D tentatively fits TRBD1 or TRBD2 (5 bases each). There are 15 residues in the CDR3. The germline V and J ends were trimmed by 5 bases and 1 base, with 12 bases remaining between them. Germline CDR1 reads PRHDT; CDR2 reads FYEKMQ (reference sequence). CDR3 in DNA: TGTGCCAGCAGCACCCGGGGCCTTTCCTACAATGAGCAGTTCTTC. This encodes CASSTRGLSYNEQFF.

This clonotype was counted many times. The rearrangement links TRBV3-1 to TRBJ2-1; tentatively, D is TRBD1 or TRBD2 (5 bases each). The CDR3 totals 16 residues. Germline V gene lookup returns CDR1 LGHDT and CDR2 YNNKEL (reference sequence). Trimming took off 2 bases at V and 4 bases at J, with 15 bases between the two ends. DNA of the CDR3: TGTGCCAGCAGCCAACTGAAGGGGACGAGGTACAATGAGCAGTTCTTC. It codes for CASSQLKGTRYNEQFF.

The chain couples TRBV27 to TRBJ2-7, with 9 bases aligning to TRBD1. Germline CDR1 is MNHEY and CDR2 is SMNVEV (reference sequence). J lost 4 bases, V lost 3 bases, and 4 bases had no gene match. This CDR3 is built from 14 residues. CDR3 nucleotide sequence: TGTGCCAGCAGTTTCGGGACAGGGACGTACGAGCAGTACTTC. Its translation: CASSFGTGTYEQYF.

This clonotype was detected ten times or more. V usage is TRBV6-1 and J usage is TRBJ1-2; D might be TRBD1 (6 bases). Germline loops: CDR1 MNHNS, CDR2 SASEGT. There are 14 residues in the CDR3. The V end lost 0 bases, the J end lost 5 bases, and 10 bases lay between the germline ends. CDR3 residues: CASSEAGTLYGYTF. The CDR3 DNA sequence: TGTGCCAGCAGTGAAGCTGGGACATTGTATGGCTACACCTTC.

This clonotype has ten or more counts. The rearrangement uses TRBV6-2 or TRBV6-3 and TRBJ2-4; tentative D call: TRBD1 (6 bases). The CDR3 covers 17 residues. The germline gives CDR1 MNHEY, CDR2 SVGEGT. V was clipped by 5 bases and J by 1 base, with 18 bases between them. CDR3 bases: TGTGCCAGCAGTAACGGGAACAGGGTGTTGGCCAAAAACATTCAGTACTTC. This sequence encodes CASSNGNRVLAKNIQYF.

This clonotype was counted many times. The chain employs TRBV6-1 and TRBJ1-5, with 8 bases identical to TRBD1. V shed 6 bases, J shed 5 bases, and the junction held 9 bases outside the gene matches. The germline V gene encodes CDR1 MNHNS and CDR2 SASEGT. This CDR3 spans 15 amino acids. CDR3 residues: CASSRTGRGDQPQHF. CDR3 coding DNA: TGTGCCAGCAGCAGGACAGGGCGGGGGGATCAGCCCCAGCATTTT.

This clonotype showed up many times. The V gene is TRBV5-1, the J gene TRBJ2-7, with D perhaps TRBD2 (6 bases). The V end lost 7 bases, the J end lost 5 bases, and 19 bases lay between the germline ends. The length of the CDR3 is 14 residues. CDR1 is SGHRS, CDR2 YFSETQ, per germline. The CDR3 region has the DNA TGCGCCAGCGCCACGGAGGGTATCTTCGACGAGCAGTACTTC. It encodes CASATEGIFDEQYF.

In its sample, this clonotype was seen many times. This sequence joins TRBV10-3 and TRBJ1-3, with D unclear. This CDR3 spans 13 amino acids. The V end was cut by 3 bases, the J end by 3 bases, with 6 bases between. CDR1 is ENHRY, CDR2 SYGVKD, per germline. The CDR3 protein is CAISDFNGNTIYF. In nucleotides, the CDR3 is TGTGCCATCAGTGATTTCAATGGAAACACCATATATTTT.

Regarding this clonotype: A much larger clone differs by one base, so this may be a read error. V gene TRBV19 combines with J gene TRBJ1-5; no clear D gene. The J call may be wrong; the DNA end is better matched by TRBJ2-3. CDR3 length: 13 residues. Germline assignment: CDR1 LNHDA and CDR2 SQIVND (reference sequence). The CDR3 spells CASSIVGNQPQYF. In nucleotides, the CDR3 is TGTGCCAGTAGTATAGTGGGGAATCAGCCCCAGTATTTT.

This clonotype was observed many times. The J gene is TRBJ2-2, the V gene TRBV5-1, with a tentative D call TRBD1 (5 bases). The V end lost 4 bases, the J end lost 3 bases, and 10 bases lay between the germline ends. This CDR3 has 14 residues. Germline loops: CDR1 SGHRS, CDR2 YFSETQ. The CDR3 is CASSLTQDTGELFF. In DNA form, the CDR3 reads TGCGCCAGCAGCCTGACACAGGACACCGGGGAGCTGTTTTTT.

V is TRBV6-5 and J is TRBJ2-1, with 8 bases fitting TRBD1. The V gene's germline CDR1 is MNHEY and CDR2 SVGAGI. V dropped 6 bases and J dropped 0; count of bases not matched to a gene: 4. The length of the CDR3 is 15 residues. This CDR3 reads CASSQDRDSYNEQFF. For the CDR3, the DNA is TGTGCCAGCAGCCAGGACAGGGACTCCTACAATGAGCAGTTCTTC.

This clonotype has a count of ten or more. V is TRBV7-2 and J is TRBJ2-3; the match to TRBD2 covers 12 bases. V trimming: 4 bases; J trimming: 7 bases; junction bases outside the gene matches: 12. In germline, CDR1 is SGHTA, CDR2 FQGNSA. The CDR3 is 17 residues long. The CDR3 loop is CASSSQAASGGAYTQYF. The DNA of the CDR3 is TGTGCCAGCAGCTCCCAAGCAGCTAGCGGGGGGGCATATACGCAGTATTTT. The whole variable domain, remainder taken from reference TRBV7-2 and TRBJ2-3, is GAGVSQSPSNKVTEKGKDVELRCDPISGHTALYWYRQSLGQGLEFLIYFQGNSAPDKSGLPSDRFSAERTGGSVSTLTIQRTQQEDSAVYLCASSSQAASGGAYTQYFGPGTRLTVL.

This clonotype was picked up many times. V and J are TRBV6-5 and TRBJ1-4, with no clear D. The V gene lost 0 bases and the J gene lost 6 bases, with 14 bases spanning the gap. The CDR3 consists of 16 residues. Germline V gene sequence: CDR1 MNHEY, CDR2 SVGAGI. CDR3 sequence: CASSYSRQAAYEKLFF. CDR3 sequence (DNA): TGTGCCAGCAGTTACTCTAGACAAGCGGCTTATGAAAAACTGTTTTTT.

There are a few counts of this clonotype. The rearrangement uses TRBV5-1 and TRBJ2-3; D call uncertain. Trimming took 6 bases from V and 2 from J, leaving 16 bases between them. The CDR3 contains 15 residues. Germline lookup yields CDR1 SGHRS and CDR2 YFSETQ. This CDR3 reads CASILGSGDTDTQYF. In DNA form, the CDR3 reads TGCGCCAGCATCCTAGGGTCTGGGGACACAGATACGCAGTATTTT.

This clonotype was counted between two and nine times. This chain uses TRBV7-3 with TRBJ1-2; 7 nucleotides line up with TRBD1. The germline gives CDR1 SGHTA, CDR2 FQGTGA. CDR3 length: 14 residues. The junction had 6 bases not matched to a gene; V was cut back by 5 bases and J by 3 bases. The CDR3 region has the DNA TGTGCCAGCAGCGCCCACGGGACAGACTATGGCTACACCTTC. It is translated as CASSAHGTDYGYTF. The complete variable domain, with remaining parts taken from reference TRBV7-3 and TRBJ1-2, reads GAGVSQTPSNKVTEKGKYVELRCDPISGHTALYWYRQSLGQGPEFLIYFQGTGAADDSGLPNDRFFAVRPEGSVSTLKIQRTERGDSAVYLCASSAHGTDYGYTFGSGTRLTVV.

Many counts were recorded for this clonotype. The chain links TRBV12-3 or TRBV12-4 to TRBJ2-1; 11 positions agree with TRBD2. The CDR3 extends over 19 amino acids. J gave up 8 bases and V 6 bases, and 21 bases lay outside the gene matches. The CDR3 here is CASSKPTGAGLAAYYEQFF. The CDR3 nucleotides read TGTGCCAGCAGCAAACCGACAGGCGCGGGACTAGCGGCGTACTATGAGCAGTTCTTC.

Many counts were recorded for this clonotype. The chain is built from TRBV14 and TRBJ1-5; no reliable D call. The CDR3 is 13 amino acids. Germline CDR1 and CDR2: SGHDN and FVKESK. Trimming pared 4 bases from V and 6 bases from J, leaving 10 bases between. The CDR3 loop is CASSPGRGQPQHF. The CDR3 coding sequence is TGTGCCAGCAGCCCAGGCCGGGGTCAGCCCCAGCATTTT.

The rearrangement joins TRBV7-9 to TRBJ1-1, with D uncertain. From germline, CDR1 is SEHNR and CDR2 FQNEAQ (reference sequence). V was trimmed by 5 bases and J by 6 bases, leaving 19 bases between them. The CDR3 has 15 residues. CDR3 DNA: TGTGCCAGCAGCCCGGAAGGGTACCGACCTCCTGAAGCTTTCTTT. This gives the protein CASSPEGYRPPEAFF. The full variable domain, in which reference TRBV7-9 and TRBJ1-1 provide the parts outside the CDR3, is DTGVSQNPRHKITKRGQNVTFRCDPISEHNRLYWYRQTLGQGPEFLTYFQNEAQLEKSRLLSDRFSAERPKGSFSTLEIQRTEQGDSAMYLCASSPEGYRPPEAFFGQGTRLTVV.

This clonotype was recorded many times. The chain combines TRBV4-3 with TRBJ2-4, with a weak D call TRBD1 (6 bases). Looked up from germline, CDR1 is LGHNA and CDR2 is YSLEER. V shed 1 base and J shed 4 bases, with 32 bases lying between them. The CDR3 consists of 22 residues. The CDR3 spells CASSQVPGLPPPMPGEKNIQYF. CDR3 DNA sequence: TGCGCCAGCAGCCAAGTGCCTGGGCTTCCCCCGCCTATGCCAGGGGAAAAAAACATTCAGTACTTC.

This clonotype has ten or more counts. This rearrangement joins TRBV7-8 to TRBJ2-7; D perhaps matches TRBD2 (5 bases). V lost 1 base and J lost 3, with 16 bases in between. Germline V gives CDR1 SGHVS, CDR2 FQNEAQ. This CDR3 is 16 amino acids long. In DNA, the CDR3 is TGTGCCAGCAGCTTAGGGATGTACGGGGAATTCTACGAGCAGTACTTC. As protein: CASSLGMYGEFYEQYF.

This clonotype was seen repeatedly, ten times or more. This chain links TRBV7-6 with TRBJ2-7; D unresolved. V was shortened by 0 bases and J by 2 bases, with 8 bases between the two germline ends. The CDR3 length is 14 residues. CDR1 is SGHVS, CDR2 FNYEAQ, per germline. CDR3 bases: TGTGCCAGCAGCTTAGCTAAAGATACCTACGAGCAGTACTTC. Its protein product is CASSLAKDTYEQYF. Combining the CDR3 with reference TRBV7-6 and TRBJ2-7 gives the whole variable domain GAGVSQSPRYKVTKRGQDVALRCDPISGHVSLYWYRQALGQGPEFLTYFNYEAQQDKSGLPNDRFSAERPEGSISTLTIQRTEQRDSAMYRCASSLAKDTYEQYFGPGTRLTVT.

This clonotype was detected a few times. The rearrangement links TRBV29-1 to TRBJ2-1; 10 bases map to TRBD1. CDR3 length: 14 amino acids. Germline V gene lookup returns CDR1 SQVTM and CDR2 ANQGSEA. The J segment lost 2 bases and the V segment lost 8 bases, leaving 6 bases of the junction unmatched. The CDR3 sequence is CSHDRGQAYNEQFF. The DNA of the CDR3 is TGCAGCCACGACAGGGGGCAAGCCTACAATGAGCAGTTCTTC.

This clonotype was seen repeatedly, ten times or more. This chain joins TRBV4-1 and TRBJ1-1, with D hard to call. Per germline, CDR1 MGHRA and CDR2 YSYEKL. V was cut by 2 bases and J by 4 bases, with 14 bases left in between. The CDR3 contains 15 residues. In DNA, the CDR3 is TGCGCCAGCAGCCAACCGAGGATTATCGGCACTGAAGCTTTCTTT. Translated, it gives CASSQPRIIGTEAFF.

This clonotype was found once. The CDR3 does not close with the conserved phenylalanine or tryptophan, likely indicating a read error. V and J are TRBV12-3 or TRBV12-4 and TRBJ2-7; the D gene could be TRBD1 or TRBD2 (7 bases each). V was pared by 5 bases and J by 3 bases, with 17 bases between. This CDR3 is built from 15 residues. The CDR3 nucleotides read TGTGCCAGCAGTCCGCAGGGGGGGGTTTACTACGAGCAGTACCTC. Translated: CASSPQGGVYYEQYL.

Ten or more counts support this clonotype. The rearrangement uses TRBV21-1 and TRBJ2-5; the D call of TRBD1 is as the table states it, not checked on the DNA. TRBV21-1 is assigned pseudogene status. This CDR3 comprises 15 residues. The CDR3 sequence is CASSPCLDGEETQYF. CDR3 nucleotides: TGTGCCAGCAGCCCGTGTTTGGACGGGGAAGAGACCCAGTACTTC.

This clonotype was seen many times. The chain has TRBV20-1 and TRBJ2-4; D might be TRBD2 (6 bases). Trimming left V 3 bases short and J 2 bases short, with 11 bases between. This CDR3 has 14 residues. The V gene's germline CDR1 is DFQATT and CDR2 SNEGSKA (reference sequence). This CDR3 reads CSASLAGTKNIQYF. The CDR3 DNA sequence: TGCAGTGCTAGTCTGGCGGGGACCAAAAACATTCAGTACTTC.

About this clonotype: A much larger clone sits a single nucleotide away, making a read error possible. The chain uses TRBV2 and TRBJ2-5, with a weak D call TRBD2 (6 bases). There are 14 residues in the CDR3. V gave up 4 bases and J gave up 3 bases, with 12 bases separating them. Per germline, CDR1 SNHLY and CDR2 FYNNEI. The CDR3 DNA is TGTGCCAGCAGTGGACGGGGGAAGAAAGAGACCCAGTACTTC. This translates into CASSGRGKKETQYF.

Regarding this clonotype: A much larger clone lies a single base off, so this may be a read error. The CDR3 is CASRRDYEQYF. As DNA, the CDR3 is TGTGCCAGCAGGCGAGACTACGAGCAGTACTTC. The V call is TRBV6-2 or TRBV6-3, the J call TRBJ2-7; D remains unclear. The ends were cut back, 6 bases at V and 3 bases at J, with 6 bases in the middle. Looked up from germline, CDR1 is MNHEY and CDR2 is SVGEGT. The CDR3 extends over 11 amino acids.

The V call is TRBV7-2, the J call TRBJ2-3; D is undetermined. The germline V and J ends were trimmed by 5 bases and 4 bases, with 13 bases remaining between them. The CDR3 runs to 14 residues. Germline assignment: CDR1 SGHTA and CDR2 FQGNSA. The CDR3 protein is CASSRVAWADTQYF. In nucleotides, the CDR3 is TGTGCCAGCAGCCGCGTGGCGTGGGCAGATACGCAGTATTTT.